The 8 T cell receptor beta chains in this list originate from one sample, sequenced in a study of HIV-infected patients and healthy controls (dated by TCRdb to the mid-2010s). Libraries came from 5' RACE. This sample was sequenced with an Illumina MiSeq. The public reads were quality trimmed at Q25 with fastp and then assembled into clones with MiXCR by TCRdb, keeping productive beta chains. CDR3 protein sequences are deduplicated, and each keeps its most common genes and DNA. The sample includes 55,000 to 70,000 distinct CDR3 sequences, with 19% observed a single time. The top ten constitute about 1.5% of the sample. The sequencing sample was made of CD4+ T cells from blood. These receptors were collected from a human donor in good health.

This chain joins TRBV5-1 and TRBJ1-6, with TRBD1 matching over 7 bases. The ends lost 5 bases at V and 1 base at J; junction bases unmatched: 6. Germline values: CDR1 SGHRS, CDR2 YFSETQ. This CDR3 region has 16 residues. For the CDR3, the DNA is TGCGCCAGCAGTTCAACCAGGGGGTCCTATAATTCACCCCTCCACTTT. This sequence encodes CASSSTRGSYNSPLHF.

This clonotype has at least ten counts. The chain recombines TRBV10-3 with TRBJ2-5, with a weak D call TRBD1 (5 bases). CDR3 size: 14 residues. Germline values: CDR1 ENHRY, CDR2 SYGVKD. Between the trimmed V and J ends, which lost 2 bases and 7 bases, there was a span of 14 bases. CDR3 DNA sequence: TGTGCCATCAGTGAGGTCCAGGGCGACGGGACCCAGTACTTC. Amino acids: CAISEVQGDGTQYF.

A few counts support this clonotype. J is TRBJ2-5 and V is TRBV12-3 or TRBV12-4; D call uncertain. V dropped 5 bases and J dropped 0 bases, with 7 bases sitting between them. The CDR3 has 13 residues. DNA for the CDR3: TGTGCCAGCAGTGCTAGGTACCAAGAGACCCAGTACTTC. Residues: CASSARYQETQYF.

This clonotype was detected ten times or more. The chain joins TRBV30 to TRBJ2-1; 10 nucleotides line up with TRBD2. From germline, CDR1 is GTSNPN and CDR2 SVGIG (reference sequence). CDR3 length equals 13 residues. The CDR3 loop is CAQREGSYNEQFF. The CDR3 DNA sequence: TGTGCTCAGCGGGAGGGCAGCTACAATGAGCAGTTCTTC.

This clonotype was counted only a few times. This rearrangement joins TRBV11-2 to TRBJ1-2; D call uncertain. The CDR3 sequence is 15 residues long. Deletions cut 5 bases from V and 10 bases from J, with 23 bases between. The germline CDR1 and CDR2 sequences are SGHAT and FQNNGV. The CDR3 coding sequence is TGTGCCAGCAGCCCACTTGACCAGCTTCCCCAGTCCTACACCTTC. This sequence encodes CASSPLDQLPQSYTF.

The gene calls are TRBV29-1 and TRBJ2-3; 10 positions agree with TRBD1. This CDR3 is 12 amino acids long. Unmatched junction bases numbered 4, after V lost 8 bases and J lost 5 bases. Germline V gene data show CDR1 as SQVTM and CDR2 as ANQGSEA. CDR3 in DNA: TGCAGCACAGGACAGGGGGGAGATACGCAGTATTTT. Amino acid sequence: CSTGQGGDTQYF.

The CDR3 DNA is TGCAGTGCTAGCTGGGGGCCCTATGGCTACACCTTC. Translation: CSASWGPYGYTF. The chain links TRBV20-1 to TRBJ1-2; a possible D gene is TRBD1 (6 bases). The CDR3 runs to 12 residues. The V end lost 3 bases, the J end lost 4 bases, and 9 bases lay between the germline ends. Germline CDR1 is DFQATT and CDR2 is SNEGSKA (reference sequence).

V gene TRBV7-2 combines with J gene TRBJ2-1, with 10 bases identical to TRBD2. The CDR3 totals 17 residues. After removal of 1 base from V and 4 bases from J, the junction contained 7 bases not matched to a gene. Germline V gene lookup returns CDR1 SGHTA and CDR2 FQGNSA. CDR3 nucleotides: TGTGCCAGCAGCTTAGGAGCTAGCGGGAGAACTTACAATGAGCAGTTCTTC. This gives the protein CASSLGASGRTYNEQFF.